These T cell receptor beta chains were read from a single sample in a study of cytomegalovirus exposure and HLA in healthy donors. Generated by immunoSEQ multiplex PCR, the TCRdb table keeps only in-frame clones and is missing some. The sample has roughly 180,000 clones, around nine tenths seen once. The sequencing sample was made of PBMCs. Receptor source: a young man in good health and CMV-seropositive. CDR3s include the opening cysteine and the closing phenylalanine or tryptophan. The D gene is left open where the match is weak. Not every row has a clone size; where given, it reads once, few, many or a size class.

CDR3nt,CDR3aa,v_gene,j_gene,d_gene,abundance
TGTGCCAGCAGCTTAACGGCCAGGGGACCAGATACGCAGTATTTT,CASSLTARGPDTQYF,TRBV7-3,TRBJ2-3,.,.
TGTGCCAGCAGCTCAGACGGCTTGAATCAGCCCCAGCATTTT,CASSSDGLNQPQHF,TRBV7-2,TRBJ1-5,.,.
TGTGCCAGCAGCTCCCCGCAAAAGTACAATGAGCAGTTCTTC,CASSSPQKYNEQFF,TRBV11-2,TRBJ2-1,.,.
TGTGCCAGCAGTGAAGTGGAGGGGGCAGGCAATCAGCCCCAGCATTTT,CASSEVEGAGNQPQHF,TRBV6-1,TRBJ1-5,TRBD1,.
TGTGCCAGCACCGGGGACAGGGGGACTGAGTACACCTTC,CASTGDRGTEYTF,TRBV6-5,TRBJ1-2,TRBD1,.
TGCGCCAGCAGCTTTGGGCAGGGGCAAGGCGAGCAGTACTTC,CASSFGQGQGEQYF,TRBV5-1,TRBJ2-7,.,.
TGTGCCAGCAGTCGGGACCGGACCGTCTATGGCTACACCTTC,CASSRDRTVYGYTF,TRBV6-5,TRBJ1-2,.,.
TGTGCCAGCAGTTTATCGCCGGACATGGTGGGCTACACCTTC,CASSLSPDMVGYTF,TRBV27,TRBJ1-2,.,once
TGTGCCAGCAGCTTCTACCCAATTTCGGCAACTAATGAAAAACTGTTTTTT,CASSFYPISATNEKLFF,TRBV7-3,TRBJ1-4,.,.
TGTGCCAGTACGCCCAGCTCCTACAATGAGCAGTTCTTC,CASTPSSYNEQFF,TRBV27,TRBJ2-1,.,.
TGTGCCAGCAGCGTAGGCGGGCGCACCTACGAGCAGTACTTC,CASSVGGRTYEQYF,TRBV9,TRBJ2-7,.,.
TGTGCCAGCAGTTACTCCCCCCAGGGGTATGGCTACACCTTC,CASSYSPQGYGYTF,TRBV6-5,TRBJ1-2,.,.
TGCAGCGTTGCGGTCACAGGGGAGAGAGGCTACACCTTC,CSVAVTGERGYTF,TRBV29-1,TRBJ1-2,TRBD1,.
TGTGCCAGCAGTTACCGGGGCAGCACGCCCGAGACCCAGTACTTC,CASSYRGSTPETQYF,TRBV6-5,TRBJ2-5,.,once
TGTGCCAGCAGCTTGGAACTTTGGGGGGCTCATGAGCAGTTCTTC,CASSLELWGAHEQFF,TRBV5-4,TRBJ2-1,.,.
TGTGCCATCAGTGATAGGAGACTAGCGACGGGGGAGGAGCAGTACTTC,CAISDRRLATGEEQYF,TRBV10-3,TRBJ2-7,TRBD2,once
TGTGCCAGCTCACTTGATGTCAATGAGCAGTTCTTC,CASSLDVNEQFF,TRBV18,TRBJ2-1,.,.
TGTGCCACGTCGGGGACAGGGGTCGCCGAGCAGTACTTC,CATSGTGVAEQYF,TRBV15,TRBJ2-7,TRBD1,.
TGTGCCAGCAGTTTATTACAGATAAACTACGAGCAGTACTTC,CASSLLQINYEQYF,TRBV28,TRBJ2-7,.,.
TGTGCCAGCAGTTCCCCCATGAGGGAGCTGTTTTTT,CASSSPMRELFF,TRBV27,TRBJ2-2,.,.
TGTGCCAGCAGCTTATGGGGACAAGCCGGCGAAAAACTGTTTTTT,CASSLWGQAGEKLFF,TRBV11-2,TRBJ1-4,.,.
TGCGCCAGCAGCTTGGGACACCTAGACACCGGGGAGCTGTTTTTT,CASSLGHLDTGELFF,TRBV5-1,TRBJ2-2,.,.
TGTGCCAGCAGCTTATTAGCGGGAGATCGGAATGAGCAGTTCTTC,CASSLLAGDRNEQFF,TRBV7-3,TRBJ2-1,TRBD2,.
TGTGCCAGCAGCCCCGACAGTACCCGAACTCAGCCCCAGCATTTT,CASSPDSTRTQPQHF,TRBV11-2,TRBJ1-5,.,.
TGTGCCAGCAGCTTGGGGGGACAGGGGGCGCGGAGATATTTT,CASSLGGQGARRYF,TRBV5-6,TRBJ1-3,TRBD1,few
TGTGCCAGCAGCTTAACGGGGCCGGGCACTGAAGCTTTCTTT,CASSLTGPGTEAFF,TRBV7-9,TRBJ1-1,.,.
TGCGCCAGCAGCCAAGGAGGGACAGGGAACACCGGGGAGCTGTTTTTT,CASSQGGTGNTGELFF,TRBV4-1,TRBJ2-2,TRBD1,.
TGCGCCAGCAGCTCTCGATTAGGGGGTGAGCAGTTCTTC,CASSSRLGGEQFF,TRBV5-1,TRBJ2-1,.,.
TGTGCCAGCAGCGTAGGGGCTAGCGGGAGGGAGGTTGGAGAGACCCAGTACTTC,CASSVGASGREVGETQYF,TRBV9,TRBJ2-5,TRBD2,.